The T cell receptor beta chain under discussion was sequenced for a study of T cell responses to AZD1222 COVID-19 vaccine. Study conclusions and caveats: Nearly half of spike-specific TCRs reportedly target unmutated variant regions.

TCRdb's copy holds only in-frame clones and misses some; the assay was immunoSEQ multiplex PCR. The sample carries roughly 110,000 clones, about 86% recorded once. The CDR3 consists of 13 residues. Germline CDR1 is SNHLY and CDR2 is FYNNEI. Between the trimmed V and J ends, which lost 4 bases and 0 bases, there was a span of 4 bases. This clone was recorded once. Its specificity is unknown. V is TRBV2 and J is TRBJ1-5; no firm D call. This sample comprised peripheral blood, obtained on day 0 of AZD1222 vaccination. The sequence derives from an adult in good health. In DNA form, the CDR3 reads TGTGCCAGCAGTGGGGATAGCAATCAGCCCCAGCATTTT. Residues: CASSGDSNQPQHF.